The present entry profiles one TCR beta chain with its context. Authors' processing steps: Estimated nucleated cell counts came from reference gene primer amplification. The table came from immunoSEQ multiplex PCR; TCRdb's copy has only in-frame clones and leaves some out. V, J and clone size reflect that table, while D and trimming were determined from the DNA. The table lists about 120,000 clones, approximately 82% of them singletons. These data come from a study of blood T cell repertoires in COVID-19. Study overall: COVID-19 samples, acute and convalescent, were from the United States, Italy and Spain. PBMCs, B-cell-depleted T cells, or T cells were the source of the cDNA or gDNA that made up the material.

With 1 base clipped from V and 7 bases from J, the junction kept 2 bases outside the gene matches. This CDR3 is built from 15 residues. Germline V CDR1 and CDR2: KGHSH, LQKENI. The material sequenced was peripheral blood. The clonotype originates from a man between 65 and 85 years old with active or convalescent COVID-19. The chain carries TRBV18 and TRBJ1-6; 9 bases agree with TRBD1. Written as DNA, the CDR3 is TGTGCCAGCTCACCACTGACAGGGGGGAATTCACCCCTCCACTTT. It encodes CASSPLTGGNSPLHF.